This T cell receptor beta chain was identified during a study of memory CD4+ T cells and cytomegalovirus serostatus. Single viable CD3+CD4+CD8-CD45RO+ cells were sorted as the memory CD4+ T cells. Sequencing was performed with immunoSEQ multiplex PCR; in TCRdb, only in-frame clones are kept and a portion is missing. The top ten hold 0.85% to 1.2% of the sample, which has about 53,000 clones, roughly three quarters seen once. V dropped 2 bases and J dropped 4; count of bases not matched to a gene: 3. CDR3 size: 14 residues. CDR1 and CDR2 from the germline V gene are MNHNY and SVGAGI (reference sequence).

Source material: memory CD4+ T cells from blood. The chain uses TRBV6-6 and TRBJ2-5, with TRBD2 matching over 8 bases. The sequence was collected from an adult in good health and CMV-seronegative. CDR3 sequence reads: CASSYGLAGETQYF. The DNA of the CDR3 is TGTGCCAGCAGTTACGGGCTAGCGGGAGAGACCCAGTACTTC.